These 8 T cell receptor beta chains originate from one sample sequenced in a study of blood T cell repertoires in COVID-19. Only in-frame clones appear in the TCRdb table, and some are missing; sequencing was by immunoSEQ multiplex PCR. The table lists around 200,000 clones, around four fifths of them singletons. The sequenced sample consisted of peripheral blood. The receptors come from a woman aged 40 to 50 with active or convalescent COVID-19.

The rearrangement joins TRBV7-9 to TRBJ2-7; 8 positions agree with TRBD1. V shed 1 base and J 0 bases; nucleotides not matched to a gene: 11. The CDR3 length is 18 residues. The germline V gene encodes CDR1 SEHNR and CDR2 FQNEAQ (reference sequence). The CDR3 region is CASSLVQGAGSGSYEQYF. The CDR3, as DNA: TGTGCCAGCAGCTTAGTCCAGGGGGCAGGGTCGGGCTCCTACGAGCAGTACTTC.

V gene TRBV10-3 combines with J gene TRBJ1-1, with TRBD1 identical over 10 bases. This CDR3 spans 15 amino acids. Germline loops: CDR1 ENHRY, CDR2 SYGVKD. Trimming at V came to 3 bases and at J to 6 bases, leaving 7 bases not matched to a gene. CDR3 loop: CAISETGTGEAEAFF. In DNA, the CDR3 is TGTGCCATCAGTGAAACCGGGACAGGGGAGGCTGAAGCTTTCTTT.

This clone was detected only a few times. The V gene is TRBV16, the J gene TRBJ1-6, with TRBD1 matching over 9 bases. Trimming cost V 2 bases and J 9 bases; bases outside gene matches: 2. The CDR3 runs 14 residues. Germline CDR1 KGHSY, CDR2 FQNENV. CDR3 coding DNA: TGTGCCAGCAGCCAAGGACAGGGGAGTTCACCCCTCCACTTT. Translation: CASSQGQGSSPLHF.

The CDR3 here is CASRPTSGGDTQYF. CDR3 nucleotide sequence: TGCGCCAGCAGGCCTACTAGCGGGGGCGATACGCAGTATTTT. V gene TRBV5-1 combines with J gene TRBJ2-3, with 11 bases aligning to TRBD2. With 5 bases clipped from V and 6 bases from J, the junction kept 5 bases outside the gene matches. The germline V gene has CDR1 SGHRS and CDR2 YFSETQ. The CDR3 extends over 14 amino acids.

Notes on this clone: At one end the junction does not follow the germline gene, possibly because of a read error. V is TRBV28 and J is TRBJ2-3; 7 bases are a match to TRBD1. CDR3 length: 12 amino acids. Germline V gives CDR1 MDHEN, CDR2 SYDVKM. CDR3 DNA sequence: TGTGCCAGCAGCTTATACAGGGGATCGCAGTATTTT. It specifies CASSLYRGSQYF.

The CDR3 DNA is TGCGCCAGCAGCAGTCTCGGGGGTAGCTCTGGAAACACCATATATTTT. Its translation: CASSSLGGSSGNTIYF. The gene calls are TRBV5-1 and TRBJ1-3, with D tentatively TRBD1 (5 bases). V was clipped by 4 bases and J by 0 bases, with 14 bases between them. Germline-derived CDR1 and CDR2 are SGHRS and YFSETQ. The CDR3 loop spans 16 amino acids.

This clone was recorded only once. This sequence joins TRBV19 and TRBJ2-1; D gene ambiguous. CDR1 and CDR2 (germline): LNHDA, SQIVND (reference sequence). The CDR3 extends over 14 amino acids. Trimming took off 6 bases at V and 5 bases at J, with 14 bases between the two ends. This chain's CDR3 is CASSRQANHNEQFF. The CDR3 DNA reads TGTGCCAGTAGCAGGCAGGCGAACCACAATGAGCAGTTCTTC.

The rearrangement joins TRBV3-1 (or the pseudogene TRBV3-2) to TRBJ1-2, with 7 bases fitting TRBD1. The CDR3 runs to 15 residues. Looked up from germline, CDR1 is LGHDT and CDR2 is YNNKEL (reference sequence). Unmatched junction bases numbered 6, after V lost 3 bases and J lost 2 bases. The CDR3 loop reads CASSHDDRVNYGYTF. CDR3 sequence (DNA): TGTGCCAGCAGCCATGACGACAGGGTCAACTATGGCTACACCTTC.